This T cell receptor beta chain was sequenced in a study of T-cell memory formation after mild COVID-19. Study context: Among the donors, TCR clusters were largely specific to each donor. Findings and caveats of the study: The SARS-CoV-2 specificity of second-wave clones reaching peak at day 37 remained unverified.

About this clonotype: The antigen is not known.

The CDR3 totals 13 residues. The germline gives CDR1 SQVTM, CDR2 ANQGSEA. V shed 5 bases and J 5 bases; nucleotides not matched to a gene: 5. TCRdb passed the 5' RACE reads through MiXCR, listing each CDR3 protein once. The table lists 280,000 or so distinct CDR3 sequences, about a sixth of them singletons. The specimen was PBMCs or a T cell subset sorted from them (not recorded which). The genes are TRBV29-1 and TRBJ2-3, with TRBD2 matching 9 bases. This sequence originates from a man between 18 and 29 years old who had mild COVID-19 (a few samples of this study predate the infection). Cell type and time point are not known. Here the CDR3 DNA reads TGCAGCGTTTATGCGGGGGGGAGAGATACGCAGTATTTT. This translates into CSVYAGGRDTQYF.